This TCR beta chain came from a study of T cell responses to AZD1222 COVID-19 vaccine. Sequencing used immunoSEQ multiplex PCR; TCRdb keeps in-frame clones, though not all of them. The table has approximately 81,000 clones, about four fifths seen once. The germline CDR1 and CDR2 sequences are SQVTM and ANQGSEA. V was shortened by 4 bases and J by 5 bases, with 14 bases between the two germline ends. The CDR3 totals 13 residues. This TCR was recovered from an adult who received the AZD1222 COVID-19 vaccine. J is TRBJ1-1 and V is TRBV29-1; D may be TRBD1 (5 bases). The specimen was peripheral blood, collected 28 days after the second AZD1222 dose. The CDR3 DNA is TGCAGCGTTGGGCCTCAGGGCGGGACTGAAGCTTTCTTT. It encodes CSVGPQGGTEAFF.